This T cell receptor (beta chain) emerged from a study of identical twins. Study-level points and caveats: Analyses of zero insertions could be partly confounded by invariant MAIT and iNKT cells.

V was cut by 4 bases and J by 1 base, with 12 bases left in between. The V gene's germline CDR1 is SGHNT and CDR2 YYREEE (reference sequence). The CDR3 spans 14 residues. TCRdb re-called the 5' RACE reads with MiXCR, one entry per CDR3 protein. Of hundreds of thousands of distinct CDR3 sequences in the sample, roughly 10% were seen once. Regarding this clonotype: Its antigen is unidentified.

The source material was memory (CD45RO+) T cells sorted from blood. This clonotype was obtained from a woman aged 18-35 years in good health. The chain employs TRBV5-4 and TRBJ2-7; the D is unclear. CDR3 sequence (DNA): TGTGCCAGCAGCCTGGACCCCGTATCCTACGAGCAGTACTTC. Translating gives CASSLDPVSYEQYF.